This T cell receptor (delta chain) derives from a study of γδ T cells in repeated Plasmodium falciparum infection. This clone has just a few counts. This probably arose from a read error, given a far larger clone one base away. This specimen includes other DNA sequences encoding the same CDR3. Sequencing covered both gamma and delta TCR chains per sample. TCRdb applied CATT to the multiplex PCR reads for clone calling. This sample carries 85,000 to 90,000 delta-chain clones, 1.4% of them seen once, and the ten largest clones take just under 9%. The sequenced sample consisted of gamma-delta T cells from blood. The origin of this receptor is a pool of human donors (malaria-infected and uninfected, not separated).

CDR3 bases: TGTGCCTGTGACACCGTTTCGGGACTGGGGGATACGCGGAGCTCCTGGGACACCCGGCAGATGTTTTTC. This encodes CACDTVSGLGDTRSSWDTRQMFF. The chain carries TRDV2 and TRDJ3; 13 bases match TRDD3. The germline CDR1 and CDR2 sequences are GEAIGNYY and EKD. This CDR3 has 23 amino acids.